This T cell receptor (beta chain) came from a study of blood T cell repertoires in COVID-19. Overall study: Collection of acute and convalescent COVID-19 samples took place in the United States, Italy and Spain. Sources were T cells, B-cell-depleted T cells, or PBMCs; the material itself was cDNA or gDNA.

The V gene lost 1 base and the J gene lost 5 bases, with 17 bases spanning the gap. The CDR3 is 16 amino acids. Germline V gene data show CDR1 as LNHDA and CDR2 as SQIVND (reference sequence). Under the authors' procedure: How many nucleated cells were present was estimated from reference gene primer amplification. Only in-frame clones appear in the TCRdb table, and some are missing; sequencing was by immunoSEQ multiplex PCR. The V and J calls and clone size come from that table; D and trimming were worked out from the DNA. The repertoire holds more than 250,000 clones, 80% to 95% seen once, with less than 20% in the top ten.

This clonotype was sampled from a woman in her twenties or thirties who had recovered from COVID-19. The chain combines TRBV19 with TRBJ2-5; D is uncertain. Material for sequencing was PBMCs or T cells enriched from blood (not recorded which). As DNA, the CDR3 is TGTGCCAGTAGTATAGTCAGTACCAAAGCCAGGGAGACCCAGTACTTC. Protein product: CASSIVSTKARETQYF.